Following are 2 T cell receptor beta chains from one sample sequenced in a study of T cells in localized non-small cell lung cancer. Generated by immunoSEQ multiplex PCR, the TCRdb table keeps only in-frame clones and is missing some. The data contain 100,000 to 150,000 clones, 89% of them singletons. Sequenced here: peripheral blood, sampled before any cancer treatment. These receptors originate from a female donor at least 60 years old with stage I lung adenocarcinoma.

V is TRBV27 and J is TRBJ2-7; no definite D call. With 1 base removed from V and 1 base from J, the gap between germline ends came to 5 bases. The CDR3 has 13 residues. The germline gives CDR1 MNHEY, CDR2 SMNVEV (reference sequence). The CDR3 is CASSLWPSYEQYF. The CDR3 bases are TGTGCCAGCAGTTTATGGCCGTCCTACGAGCAGTACTTC.

This sequence joins TRBV11-1 and TRBJ2-3; TRBD2 aligns across 7 bases. V lost 5 bases to trimming and J lost 2 bases; unmatched junction nucleotides: 13. CDR1 and CDR2 (germline): SGHAT, FQDESV (reference sequence). This CDR3 is built from 17 residues. The CDR3 protein is CASSRNVASGYTDTQYF. CDR3 sequence (DNA): TGTGCCAGCAGCCGGAACGTGGCTAGCGGATACACAGATACGCAGTATTTT. The full variable domain, rest sourced from reference TRBV11-1 and TRBJ2-3, is EAEVAQSPRYKITEKSQAVAFWCDPISGHATLYWYRQILGQGPELLVQFQDESVVDDSQLPKDRFSAERLKGVDSTLKIQPAELGDSAMYLCASSRNVASGYTDTQYFGPGTRLTVL.